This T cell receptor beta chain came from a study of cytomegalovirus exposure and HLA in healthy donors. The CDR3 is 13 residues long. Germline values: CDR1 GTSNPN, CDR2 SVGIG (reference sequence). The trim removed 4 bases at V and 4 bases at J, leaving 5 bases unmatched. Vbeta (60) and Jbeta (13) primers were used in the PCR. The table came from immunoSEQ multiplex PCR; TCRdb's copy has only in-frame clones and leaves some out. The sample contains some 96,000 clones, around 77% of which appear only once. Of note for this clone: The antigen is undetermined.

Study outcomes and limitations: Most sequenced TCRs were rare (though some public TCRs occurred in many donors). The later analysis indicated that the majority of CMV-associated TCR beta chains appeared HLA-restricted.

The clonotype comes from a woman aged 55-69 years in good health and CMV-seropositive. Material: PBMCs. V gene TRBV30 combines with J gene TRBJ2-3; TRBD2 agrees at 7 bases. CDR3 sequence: CAWTVGGSDTQYF. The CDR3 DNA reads TGTGCCTGGACGGTGGGAGGGTCAGATACGCAGTATTTT.